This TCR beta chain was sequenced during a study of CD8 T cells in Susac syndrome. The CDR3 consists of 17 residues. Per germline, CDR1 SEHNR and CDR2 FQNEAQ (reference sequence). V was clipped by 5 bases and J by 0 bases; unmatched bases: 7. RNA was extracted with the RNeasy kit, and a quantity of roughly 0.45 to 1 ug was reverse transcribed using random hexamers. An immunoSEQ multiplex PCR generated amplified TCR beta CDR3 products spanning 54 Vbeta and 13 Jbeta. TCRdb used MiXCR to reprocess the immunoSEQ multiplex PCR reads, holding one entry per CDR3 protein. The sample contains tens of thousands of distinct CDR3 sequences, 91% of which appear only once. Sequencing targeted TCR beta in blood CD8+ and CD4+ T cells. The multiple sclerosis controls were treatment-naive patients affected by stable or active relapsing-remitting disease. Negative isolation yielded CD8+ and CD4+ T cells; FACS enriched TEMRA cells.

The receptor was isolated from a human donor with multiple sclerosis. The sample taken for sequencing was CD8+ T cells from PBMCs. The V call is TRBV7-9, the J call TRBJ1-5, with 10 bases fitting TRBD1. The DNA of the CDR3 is TGTGCCAGCAGCAGGACAGGGGGACCTTATAGCAATCAGCCCCAGCATTTT. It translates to CASSRTGGPYSNQPQHF.